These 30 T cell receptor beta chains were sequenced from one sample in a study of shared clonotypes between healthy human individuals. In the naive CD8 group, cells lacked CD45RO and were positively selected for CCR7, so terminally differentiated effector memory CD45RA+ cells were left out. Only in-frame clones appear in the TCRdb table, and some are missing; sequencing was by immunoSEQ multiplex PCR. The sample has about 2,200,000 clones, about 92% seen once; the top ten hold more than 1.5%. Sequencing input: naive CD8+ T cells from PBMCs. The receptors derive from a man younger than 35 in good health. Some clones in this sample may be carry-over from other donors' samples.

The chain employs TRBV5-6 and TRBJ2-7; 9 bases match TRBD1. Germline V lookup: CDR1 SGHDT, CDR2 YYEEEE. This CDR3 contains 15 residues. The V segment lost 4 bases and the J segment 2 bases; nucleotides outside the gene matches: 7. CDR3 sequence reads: CASSAGQGGPYEQYF. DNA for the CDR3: TGTGCCAGCAGCGCGGGACAGGGTGGCCCCTACGAGCAGTACTTC.

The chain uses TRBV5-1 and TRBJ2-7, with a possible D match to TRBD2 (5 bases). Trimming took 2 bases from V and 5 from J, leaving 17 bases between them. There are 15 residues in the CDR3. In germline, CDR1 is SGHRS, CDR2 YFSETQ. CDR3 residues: CASSLSDLRRNEQYF. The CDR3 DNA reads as TGCGCCAGCAGCTTAAGCGACCTCCGGAGGAACGAGCAGTACTTC.

Here the CDR3 DNA reads TGTGCCAGCAGCCTCGGGACCAAAAGCTACGAGCAGTACTTC. Translating gives CASSLGTKSYEQYF. The chain couples TRBV13 to TRBJ2-7; the D gene could be TRBD1 or TRBD2 (5 bases each). Trimming left V 5 bases short and J 3 bases short, with 14 bases between. Per the germline V gene, CDR1 is PRHDT and CDR2 is FYEKMQ (reference sequence). The CDR3 is 14 amino acids.

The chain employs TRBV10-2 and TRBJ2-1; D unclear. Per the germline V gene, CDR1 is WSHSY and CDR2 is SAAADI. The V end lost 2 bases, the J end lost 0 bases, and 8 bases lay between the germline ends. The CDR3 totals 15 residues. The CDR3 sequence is CASSEGYGSYNEQFF. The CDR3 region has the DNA TGCGCCAGCAGTGAGGGCTACGGCTCCTACAATGAGCAGTTCTTC.

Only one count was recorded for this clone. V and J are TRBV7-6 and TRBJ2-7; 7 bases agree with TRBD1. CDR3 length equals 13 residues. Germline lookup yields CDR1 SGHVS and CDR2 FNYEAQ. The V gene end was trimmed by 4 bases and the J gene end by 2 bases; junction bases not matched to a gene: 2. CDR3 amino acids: CASSYGTAYEQYF. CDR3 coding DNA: TGTGCCAGCAGCTACGGGACAGCCTACGAGCAGTACTTC.

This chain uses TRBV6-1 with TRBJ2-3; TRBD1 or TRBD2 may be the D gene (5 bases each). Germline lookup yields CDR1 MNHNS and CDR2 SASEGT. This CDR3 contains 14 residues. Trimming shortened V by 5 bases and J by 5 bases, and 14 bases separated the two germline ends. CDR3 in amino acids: CASSPTGPQDTQYF. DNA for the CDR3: TGTGCCAGCAGTCCAACGGGACCGCAAGATACGCAGTATTTT.

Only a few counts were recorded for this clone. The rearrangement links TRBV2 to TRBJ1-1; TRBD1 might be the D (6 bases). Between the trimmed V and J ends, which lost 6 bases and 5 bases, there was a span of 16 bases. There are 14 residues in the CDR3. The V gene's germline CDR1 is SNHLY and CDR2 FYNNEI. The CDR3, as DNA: TGTGCCAGCAGGCCAGATACAGGGCGGACTGAAGCTTTCTTT. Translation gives CASRPDTGRTEAFF.

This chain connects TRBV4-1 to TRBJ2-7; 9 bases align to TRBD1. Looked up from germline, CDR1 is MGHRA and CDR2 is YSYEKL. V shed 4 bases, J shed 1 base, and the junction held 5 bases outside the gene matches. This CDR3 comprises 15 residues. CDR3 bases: TGCGCCAGCAGCCGAAAGACAGGGGGGTCCTACGAGCAGTACTTC. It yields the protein CASSRKTGGSYEQYF.

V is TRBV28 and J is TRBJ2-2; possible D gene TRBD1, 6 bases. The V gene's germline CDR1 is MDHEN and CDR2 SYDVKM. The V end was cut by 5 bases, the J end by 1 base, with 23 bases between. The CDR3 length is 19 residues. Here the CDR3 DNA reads TGTGCCAGCAGTCTCGGCAGGGGATTTGGTACCAGGAACACCGGGGAGCTGTTTTTT. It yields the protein CASSLGRGFGTRNTGELFF.

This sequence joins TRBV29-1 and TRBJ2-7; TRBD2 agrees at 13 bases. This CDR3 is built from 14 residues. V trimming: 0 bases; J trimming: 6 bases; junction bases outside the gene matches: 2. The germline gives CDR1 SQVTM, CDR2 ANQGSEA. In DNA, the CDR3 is TGCAGCGTTGAAGAGGGACTAGCGGGATTCGAGCAGTACTTC. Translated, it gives CSVEEGLAGFEQYF.

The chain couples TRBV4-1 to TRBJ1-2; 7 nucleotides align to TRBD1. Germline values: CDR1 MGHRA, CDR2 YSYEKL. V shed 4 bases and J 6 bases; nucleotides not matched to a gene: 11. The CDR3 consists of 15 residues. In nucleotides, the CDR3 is TGCGCCAGCAGCCCCTTCGAGACAGGGAAACATGGCTACACCTTC. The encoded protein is CASSPFETGKHGYTF.

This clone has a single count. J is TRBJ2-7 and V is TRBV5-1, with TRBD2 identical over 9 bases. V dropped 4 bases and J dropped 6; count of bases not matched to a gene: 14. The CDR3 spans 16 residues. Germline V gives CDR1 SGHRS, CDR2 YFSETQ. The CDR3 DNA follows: TGCGCCAGCAGCAGGGTAGGCGGGAGGGCCGTGAGCGAGCAGTACTTC. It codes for CASSRVGGRAVSEQYF.

CDR3 in amino acids: CASSTRDGSYEQYF. The CDR3 nucleotides are TGCGCCAGCAGCACCCGGGACGGAAGCTACGAGCAGTACTTC. This chain uses TRBV4-1 with TRBJ2-7; either TRBD1 or TRBD2 may fit D (5 bases each). Trimming removed 5 bases at V and 3 bases at J, with 14 bases between. This CDR3 is built from 14 residues. Per germline, CDR1 MGHRA and CDR2 YSYEKL.

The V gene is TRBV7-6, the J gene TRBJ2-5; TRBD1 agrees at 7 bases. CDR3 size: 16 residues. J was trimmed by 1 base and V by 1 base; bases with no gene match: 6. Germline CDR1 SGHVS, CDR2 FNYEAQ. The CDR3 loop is CASSLGAGGPQETQYF. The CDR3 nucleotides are TGTGCCAGCAGCTTAGGGGCAGGGGGTCCCCAAGAGACCCAGTACTTC.

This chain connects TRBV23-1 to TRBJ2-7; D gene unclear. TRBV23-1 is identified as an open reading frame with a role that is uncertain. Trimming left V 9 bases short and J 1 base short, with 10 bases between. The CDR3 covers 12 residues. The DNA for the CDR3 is TGCGCCAGATACGAGCAGTCCTACGAGCAGTACTTC. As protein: CARYEQSYEQYF.

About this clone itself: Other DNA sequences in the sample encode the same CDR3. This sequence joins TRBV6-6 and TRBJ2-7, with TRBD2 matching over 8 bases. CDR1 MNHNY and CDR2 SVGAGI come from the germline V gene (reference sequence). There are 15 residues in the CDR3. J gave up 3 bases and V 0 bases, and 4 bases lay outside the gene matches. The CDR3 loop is CASSYSDSGSYEQYF. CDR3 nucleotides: TGTGCCAGCAGTTACTCGGACAGCGGGAGCTACGAGCAGTACTTC.

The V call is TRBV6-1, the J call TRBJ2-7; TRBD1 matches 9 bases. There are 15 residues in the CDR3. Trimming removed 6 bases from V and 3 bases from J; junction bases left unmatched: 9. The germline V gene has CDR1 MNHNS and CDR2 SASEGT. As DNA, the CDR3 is TGTGCCAGCAGCCCGACAGGGACAGGGAGCTACGAGCAGTACTTC. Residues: CASSPTGTGSYEQYF.

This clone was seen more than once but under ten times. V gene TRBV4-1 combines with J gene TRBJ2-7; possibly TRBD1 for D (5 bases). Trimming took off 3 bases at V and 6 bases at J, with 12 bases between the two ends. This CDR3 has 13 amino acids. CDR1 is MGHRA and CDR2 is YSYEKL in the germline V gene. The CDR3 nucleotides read TGCGCCAGCAGCCACAGGGTCAGGTTCGAGCAGTACTTC. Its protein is CASSHRVRFEQYF.

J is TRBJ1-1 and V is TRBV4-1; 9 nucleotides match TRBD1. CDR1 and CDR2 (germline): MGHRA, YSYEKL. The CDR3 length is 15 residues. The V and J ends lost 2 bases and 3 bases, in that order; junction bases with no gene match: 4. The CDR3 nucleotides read TGCGCCAGCAGCCAAAAACAGGGGGCCGACACTGAAGCTTTCTTT. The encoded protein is CASSQKQGADTEAFF.

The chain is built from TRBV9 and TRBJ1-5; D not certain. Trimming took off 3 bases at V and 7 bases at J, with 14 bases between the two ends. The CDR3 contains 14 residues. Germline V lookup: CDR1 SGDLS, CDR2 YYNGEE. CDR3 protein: CASSAGMAGQPQHF. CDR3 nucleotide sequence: TGTGCCAGCAGCGCGGGGATGGCCGGACAGCCCCAGCATTTT.

CDR3 sequence reads: CASSSRLAGVYETQYF. DNA of the CDR3: TGTGCCAGCAGCTCGCGGCTAGCGGGAGTATATGAGACCCAGTACTTC. This sequence joins TRBV7-9 and TRBJ2-5; TRBD2 matches at 10 bases. Germline CDR1 SEHNR, CDR2 FQNEAQ (reference sequence). The junction had 10 bases not matched to a gene; V was cut back by 4 bases and J by 5 bases. This CDR3 is 16 amino acids long.

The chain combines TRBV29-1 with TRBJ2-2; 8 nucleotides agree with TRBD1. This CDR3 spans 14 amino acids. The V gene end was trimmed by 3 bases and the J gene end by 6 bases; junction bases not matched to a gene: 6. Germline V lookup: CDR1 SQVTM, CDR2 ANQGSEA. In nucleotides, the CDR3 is TGCAGCGTTGAGAAGGACAGGGCGGCCGGGGAGCTGTTTTTT. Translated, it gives CSVEKDRAAGELFF.

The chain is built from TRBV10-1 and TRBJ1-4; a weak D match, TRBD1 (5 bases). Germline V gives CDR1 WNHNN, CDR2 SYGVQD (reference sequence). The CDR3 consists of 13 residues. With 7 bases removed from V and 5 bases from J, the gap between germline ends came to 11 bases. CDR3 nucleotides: TGCGCCAGCAACGGGACGACGAATGAAAAACTGTTTTTT. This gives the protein CASNGTTNEKLFF.

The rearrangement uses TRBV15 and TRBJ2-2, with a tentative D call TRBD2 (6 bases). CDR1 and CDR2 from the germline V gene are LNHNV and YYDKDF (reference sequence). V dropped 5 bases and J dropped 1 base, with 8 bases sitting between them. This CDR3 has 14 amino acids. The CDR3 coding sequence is TGTGCCACCAGCTCGGGACTGAACACCGGGGAGCTGTTTTTT. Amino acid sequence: CATSSGLNTGELFF.

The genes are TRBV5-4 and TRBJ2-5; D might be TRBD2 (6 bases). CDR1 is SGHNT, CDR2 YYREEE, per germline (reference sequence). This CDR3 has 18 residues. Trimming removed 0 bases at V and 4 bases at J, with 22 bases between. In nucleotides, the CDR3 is TGTGCCAGCAGCTTGGCCAACTTGGGACTCGTCTCAGGAGAGACCCAGTACTTC. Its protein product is CASSLANLGLVSGETQYF. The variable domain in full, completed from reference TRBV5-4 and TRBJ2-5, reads ETGVTQSPTHLIKTRGQQVTLRCSSQSGHNTVSWYQQALGQGPQFIFQYYREEENGRGNFPPRFSGLQFPNYSSELNVNALELDDSALYLCASSLANLGLVSGETQYFGPGTRLLVL.

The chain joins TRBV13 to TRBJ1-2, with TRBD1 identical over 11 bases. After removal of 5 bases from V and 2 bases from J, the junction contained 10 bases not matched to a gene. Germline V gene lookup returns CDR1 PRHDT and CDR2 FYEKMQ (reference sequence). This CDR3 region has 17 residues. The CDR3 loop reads CASSKRTGGDTNYGYTF. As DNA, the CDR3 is TGTGCCAGCAGCAAACGGACAGGGGGCGATACAAACTATGGCTACACCTTC.

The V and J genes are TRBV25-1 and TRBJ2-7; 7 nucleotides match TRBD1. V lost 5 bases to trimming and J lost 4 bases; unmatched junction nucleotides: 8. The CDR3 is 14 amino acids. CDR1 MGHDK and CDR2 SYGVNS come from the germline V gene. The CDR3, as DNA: TGTGCCAGCAGTCCACGAGAGACAGGGTACGAGCAGTACTTC. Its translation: CASSPRETGYEQYF.

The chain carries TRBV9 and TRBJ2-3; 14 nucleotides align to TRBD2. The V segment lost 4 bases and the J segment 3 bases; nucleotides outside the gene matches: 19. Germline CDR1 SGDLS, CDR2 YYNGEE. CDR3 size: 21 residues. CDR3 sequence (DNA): TGTGCCAGCAGCCTCACACCGGGGGGACTAGCGGGAGAACGGGGAACAGATACGCAGTATTTT. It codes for CASSLTPGGLAGERGTDTQYF.

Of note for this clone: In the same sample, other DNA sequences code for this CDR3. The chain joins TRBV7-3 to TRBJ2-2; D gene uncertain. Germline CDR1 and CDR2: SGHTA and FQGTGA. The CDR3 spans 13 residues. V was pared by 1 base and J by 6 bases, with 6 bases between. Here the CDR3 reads CASSLRIAGELFF. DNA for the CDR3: TGTGCCAGCAGCTTAAGAATAGCCGGGGAGCTGTTTTTT.

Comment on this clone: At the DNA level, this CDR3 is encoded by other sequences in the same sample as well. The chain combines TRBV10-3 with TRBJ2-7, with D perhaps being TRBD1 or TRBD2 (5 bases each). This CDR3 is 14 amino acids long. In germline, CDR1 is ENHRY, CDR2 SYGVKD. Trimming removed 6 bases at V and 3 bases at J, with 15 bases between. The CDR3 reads CAISPGDGFYEQYF. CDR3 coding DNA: TGTGCCATCAGCCCTGGGGACGGCTTCTACGAGCAGTACTTC.